The 31 T cell receptor beta chains below were found in one sample sequenced in a study of monozygotic twins with inflammatory bowel disease. TCRdb re-analyzed the 5' RACE reads; it lists each CDR3 protein once, without DNA. The specimen's table records over 110,000 distinct CDR3 sequences. The sequencing sample was made of blood. These TCRs come from a human donor with ulcerative colitis or Crohn's disease, or a healthy co-twin of an affected twin (not recorded which).

The chain carries TRBV20-1 and TRBJ1-6; TCRdb lists TRBD1, though no DNA is available to test this call. CDR3 size: 13 residues. Germline CDR1 DFQATT, CDR2 SNEGSKA (reference sequence). The CDR3 is CSARGTANSPLHF.

V gene TRBV25-1 combines with J gene TRBJ2-3; TCRdb proposes TRBD1, but this gene call is untestable without DNA. Germline V gene lookup returns CDR1 MGHDK and CDR2 SYGVNS. This CDR3 is built from 16 residues. The chain's CDR3 is CASSEYGTGLADTQYF.

The chain uses TRBV6-1 and TRBJ2-7; TCRdb gives TRBD1 as the D gene, but with no DNA this cannot be confirmed. The length of the CDR3 is 15 residues. Germline V gives CDR1 MNHNS, CDR2 SASEGT. The CDR3 is CASRRTTGDSYEQYF.

The chain employs TRBV7-3 and TRBJ2-5. The CDR3 is made up of 13 amino acids. The germline V gene has CDR1 SGHTA and CDR2 FQGTGA. The CDR3 loop is CASSGRAQETQYF.

V and J are TRBV3-1 and TRBJ2-5; TCRdb's D call of TRBD1 is untestable without DNA. The CDR3 runs 14 residues. From germline, CDR1 is LGHDT and CDR2 YNNKEL (reference sequence). This CDR3 reads CASSRDTSVETQYF.

The CDR3 here is CASSRERGSPNTGELFF. The chain is built from TRBV4-2 and TRBJ2-2; the TCRdb call, TRBD2, lacks DNA for checking. CDR3 length: 17 amino acids. The germline V gene has CDR1 LGHNA and CDR2 YNFKEQ.

V is TRBV20-1 and J is TRBJ2-7; the TCRdb D gene call, TRBD2, has no DNA to confirm it. Germline lookup yields CDR1 DFQATT and CDR2 SNEGSKA (reference sequence). This CDR3 comprises 14 residues. The CDR3 is CSARQGGLGYEQYF.

The chain is built from TRBV19 and TRBJ1-5; the D call of TRBD1 rests on TCRdb alone, since no DNA is present to check it. Germline CDR1 reads LNHDA; CDR2 reads SQIVND (reference sequence). The CDR3 is 14 amino acids. The CDR3 here is CASSIGGAGQPQHF. Together with reference TRBV19 and TRBJ1-5, the CDR3 gives the full variable domain: DGGITQSPKYLFRKEGQNVTLSCEQNLNHDAMYWYRQDPGQGLRLIYYSQIVNDFQKGDIAEGYSVSREKKESFPLTVTSAQKNPTAFYLCASSIGGAGQPQHFGDGTRLSIL.

J is TRBJ1-1 and V is TRBV18; TCRdb lists TRBD1, though no DNA is available to test this call. Germline V gene lookup returns CDR1 KGHSH and CDR2 LQKENI. The CDR3 length is 15 residues. The CDR3 sequence: CASSPYRQMNTEAFF.

This chain connects TRBV7-2 to TRBJ1-6. This CDR3 region has 16 residues. Germline CDR1 SGHTA, CDR2 FQGNSA. CDR3 amino acids: CASSLDESSYNSPLHF.

The genes are TRBV7-2 and TRBJ2-4. The CDR3 consists of 14 residues. Germline values: CDR1 SGHTA, CDR2 FQGNSA. CDR3 sequence reads: CASSFGGTKNIQYF.

J is TRBJ2-7 and V is TRBV3-1; TCRdb outputs TRBD2, but without DNA this stays unchecked. The CDR3 consists of 14 residues. From germline, CDR1 is LGHDT and CDR2 YNNKEL (reference sequence). The CDR3 loop is CASSRRRESYEQYF.

The J gene is TRBJ2-6, the V gene TRBV20-1; no DNA is available, so the TRBD1 call from TCRdb remains unchecked. The germline V gene encodes CDR1 DFQATT and CDR2 SNEGSKA (reference sequence). The CDR3 is 20 amino acids. The chain's CDR3 is CSARGGNGAVTNSGANVLTF.

The rearrangement links TRBV6-4 to TRBJ2-3; lacking DNA, the TRBD2 call made by TCRdb goes unchecked. The CDR3 spans 15 residues. Germline values: CDR1 MRHNA, CDR2 SNTAGT. The CDR3: CASSDSSGGADTQYF.

This CDR3 is CASKTETTEAFF. The genes are TRBV5-1 and TRBJ1-1; TCRdb calls TRBD1, which cannot be checked without DNA. The CDR3 is 12 amino acids. CDR1 SGHRS and CDR2 YFSETQ come from the germline V gene. Supplemented by reference TRBV5-1 and TRBJ1-1, the full variable domain reads KAGVTQTPRYLIKTRGQQVTLSCSPISGHRSVSWYQQTPGQGLQFLFEYFSETQRNKGNFPGRFSGRQFSNSRSEMNVSTLELGDSALYLCASKTETTEAFFGQGTRLTVV.

The chain recombines TRBV30 with TRBJ1-5; without DNA, the TCRdb call of TRBD1 cannot be checked. The germline V gene has CDR1 GTSNPN and CDR2 SVGIG (reference sequence). The CDR3 loop spans 14 amino acids. CDR3 sequence: CAWRRQGGDQPQHF.

This chain connects TRBV18 to TRBJ2-7; TCRdb proposes TRBD1, but this gene call is untestable without DNA. The CDR3 is made up of 14 amino acids. Germline V CDR1 and CDR2: KGHSH, LQKENI. CDR3 in amino acids: CASSSGQSQYEQYF.

The V call is TRBV9, the J call TRBJ2-1; TCRdb's D call, TRBD1, is unchecked because there is no DNA. The CDR3 is 15 residues long. The germline V gene encodes CDR1 SGDLS and CDR2 YYNGEE. The CDR3: CASSVVGDAYNEQFF.

CDR3 residues: CASSSYQGSKNIQYF. This rearrangement joins TRBV6-5 to TRBJ2-4; lacking DNA, the TRBD1 call made by TCRdb goes unchecked. Germline V lookup: CDR1 MNHEY, CDR2 SVGAGI. The CDR3 covers 15 residues.

The chain is built from TRBV7-6 and TRBJ2-1. The CDR3 consists of 16 residues. Germline CDR1 SGHVS, CDR2 FNYEAQ. The CDR3 sequence is CASSLLAGNTYNEQFF. Full variable domain (missing parts from reference TRBV7-6 and TRBJ2-1): GAGVSQSPRYKVTKRGQDVALRCDPISGHVSLYWYRQALGQGPEFLTYFNYEAQQDKSGLPNDRFSAERPEGSISTLTIQRTEQRDSAMYRCASSLLAGNTYNEQFFGPGTRLTVL.

This chain joins TRBV29-1 and TRBJ1-2; TCRdb calls TRBD1, which cannot be checked without DNA. Germline V CDR1 and CDR2: SQVTM, ANQGSEA. This CDR3 region has 14 residues. CDR3 region: CSAPSSTQGVGYTF.

J is TRBJ2-2 and V is TRBV4-3. This CDR3 has 17 amino acids. The germline V gene encodes CDR1 LGHNA and CDR2 YSLEER. The CDR3: CASSLNMVVTNTGELFF.

The chain couples TRBV20-1 to TRBJ2-2; TCRdb's D call of TRBD1 is untestable without DNA. The CDR3 has 15 amino acids. The germline gives CDR1 DFQATT, CDR2 SNEGSKA (reference sequence). Here the CDR3 reads CSARDPLQGAGELFF.

The chain is built from TRBV20-1 and TRBJ2-2; the D call from TCRdb, TRBD1, cannot be confirmed without DNA. The germline gives CDR1 DFQATT, CDR2 SNEGSKA (reference sequence). This CDR3 is built from 15 residues. CDR3 loop: CSARPLQGAFGELFF.

The chain has TRBV4-3 and TRBJ1-2; lacking DNA, the TRBD1 call made by TCRdb goes unchecked. The CDR3 spans 16 residues. Germline values: CDR1 LGHNA, CDR2 YSLEER. CDR3 loop: CASSPHSGSQYYGYTF.

CDR3 sequence reads: CASSLTVAPGEKLFF. The chain joins TRBV4-1 to TRBJ1-4; the TRBD1 assignment by TCRdb is unverifiable without DNA. Germline CDR1 reads MGHRA; CDR2 reads YSYEKL. The CDR3 is 15 amino acids.

This chain joins TRBV20-1 and TRBJ2-2; TCRdb lists TRBD1, though no DNA is available to test this call. Germline V gene data show CDR1 as DFQATT and CDR2 as SNEGSKA (reference sequence). This CDR3 has 17 amino acids. This CDR3 reads CSARDGVTGTNTGELFF.

This sequence joins TRBV12-3 or TRBV12-4 and TRBJ1-5. The CDR3 has 18 amino acids. CDR3: CASSLNREGLRIDQPQHF.

The chain recombines TRBV29-1 with TRBJ2-7; checking the TCRdb D call of TRBD2 is not possible without DNA. Germline-derived CDR1 and CDR2 are SQVTM and ANQGSEA. The CDR3 contains 15 residues. The CDR3 loop is CSVDTGQGPDYEQYF.

This sequence joins TRBV27 and TRBJ2-3; as DNA is missing, the TRBD2 call by TCRdb cannot be tested. The length of the CDR3 is 16 residues. Germline V gives CDR1 MNHEY, CDR2 SMNVEV (reference sequence). CDR3 loop: CASSFRLAGGPDTQYF.

The chain joins TRBV5-5 to TRBJ2-7; the TCRdb D gene call, TRBD1, has no DNA to confirm it. Germline V gene data show CDR1 as SGHKS and CDR2 as YYEKEE (reference sequence). The CDR3 loop spans 15 amino acids. CDR3 sequence reads: CASSAQDNTAYEQYF.